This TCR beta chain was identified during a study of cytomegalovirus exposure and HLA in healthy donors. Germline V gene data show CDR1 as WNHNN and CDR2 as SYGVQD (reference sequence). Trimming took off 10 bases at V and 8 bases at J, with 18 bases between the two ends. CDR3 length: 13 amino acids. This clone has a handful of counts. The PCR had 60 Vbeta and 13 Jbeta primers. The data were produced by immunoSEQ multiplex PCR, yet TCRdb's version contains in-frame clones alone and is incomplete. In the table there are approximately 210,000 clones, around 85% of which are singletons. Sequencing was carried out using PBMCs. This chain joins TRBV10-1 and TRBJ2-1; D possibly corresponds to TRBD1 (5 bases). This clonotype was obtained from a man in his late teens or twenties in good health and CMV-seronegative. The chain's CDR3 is CANRSSPRHEQFF. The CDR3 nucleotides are TGCGCCAACAGGAGTAGCCCCCGCCATGAGCAGTTCTTC.